This TCR beta chain was recorded in a study of CD8 T cells in Susac syndrome (dated 2019 in TCRdb). Study-level background: Of the Susac syndrome patients who were sequenced, eight or nine were in clinical remission while six had clinically active disease. Whether CD8+ T cell activation and differentiation in Susac syndrome was antigen driven was tested using repertoire sequencing. At blood withdrawal, Susac syndrome patients were therapy-naive, treated with corticosteroids (with IVIg additionally given to some), or treated with IVIg alone. Clonality of the CD8+ T cell repertoire was compared between about a dozen healthy donors, approximately 14 Susac syndrome patients and under 19 multiple sclerosis patients. Results the study describes overall, beyond this receptor: The TCR sequencing and HLA analysis was acknowledged to have included a relatively small number of individuals. Around 15 and five Susac-specific public clones were found in the total CD8+ and CD8+ TEMRA repertoires, respectively. Clonal expansion was seen in Susac syndrome CD8+ repertoires, peaking in CD8+ TEMRA cells and being greater in clinically active patients than in remitting ones.

CDR3 length: 15 amino acids, cysteine to phenylalanine. Here the CDR3 DNA is all that survives: 45 bases in frame from base 1. From a lookup of the germline V gene (reference sequence), CDR1 and CDR2 are DFQATT and SNEGSKA. The junction shows trimming of 2 bases on V and 4 bases on J, plus 15 bases between the germline ends. Peripheral blood CD8+ and CD4+ T cells from healthy donors, Susac syndrome patients and multiple sclerosis patients were profiled by high-throughput TCR beta sequencing. The Susac syndrome patients fulfilled recently defined diagnostic criteria for definite or probable disease. Bulk CD8+ and CD4+ T cells were purified by magnetic negative isolation, whereas CD8+ TEMRA cells were enriched by FACS. Blood was collected in EDTA tubes and processed within 24 hours, with PBMCs isolated through density gradient centrifugation. PBMCs intended for TCR sequencing were cryopreserved in liquid nitrogen and thawed later in a water bath at 37 degrees C. Purity of sorted or isolated CD4+, CD8+ and CD8+ TEMRA cells was at least 90%.

Worth noting for this clonotype: The clone's antigen remains unknown. No much larger clonotype is one base removed from it; base qualities were not supplied.

RNA was extracted using the RNeasy kit, and roughly 0.5 to 1 ug of the RNA was reverse transcribed with random hexamers. The immunoSEQ multiplex PCR assay, covering 54 Vbeta and 13 Jbeta segments, was used to amplify TCR beta CDR3 regions. To correct PCR amplification bias, a synthetic template baseline was used for both primer optimization and computational correction. Concerning the study's data processing: Reads were annotated to V, D and J genes according to IMGT and were analyzed with immunoSEQ Analyzer, with only productive sequences retained. To calculate clonality, Shannon entropy was normalized by log2 of the number of productive unique sequences and then subtracted from one. For each patient and control, public and private clones were evaluated among the 100 most prevalent clones. Susac-specific clones were defined as absent from healthy and MS cohorts, over a thousand published viral clones and other ImmuneACCESS disease sequences. Through fastp at Q25 and MiXCR, TCRdb rebuilt clones from the public reads, retaining in-frame beta chains. CDR3 protein sequences are deduplicated, and each keeps its most common genes and DNA. The V and J calls here are based on TCRdb, not the publication. Recorded for this sample are approximately 80,000 distinct CDR3 sequences; approximately 94% of them occurred a single time. The leading ten clones occupy about 0.47% of the sample.

The sequencing sample was made of CD8+ T cells from PBMCs. The rearranged segments are TRBV20-1 and TRBJ2-1; the best D guess is TRBD2, with 7 bases matching. The sequence came from a human donor with Susac syndrome. The nucleotide sequence is TGCAGTGCTAGACTCTACGGGGGGCCTTACAATGAGCAGTTCTTC. Its protein reads: CSARLYGGPYNEQFF.